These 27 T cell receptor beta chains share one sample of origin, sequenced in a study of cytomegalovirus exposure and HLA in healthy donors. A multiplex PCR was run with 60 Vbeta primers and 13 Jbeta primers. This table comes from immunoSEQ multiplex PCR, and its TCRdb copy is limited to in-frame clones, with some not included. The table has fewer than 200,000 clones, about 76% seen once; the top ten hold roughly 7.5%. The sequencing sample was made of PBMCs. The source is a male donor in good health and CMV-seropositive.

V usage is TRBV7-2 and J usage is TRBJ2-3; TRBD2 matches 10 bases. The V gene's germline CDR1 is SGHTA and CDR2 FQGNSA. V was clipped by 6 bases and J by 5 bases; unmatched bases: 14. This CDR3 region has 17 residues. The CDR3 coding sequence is TGTGCCAGCAGACCACCTCTAGCGGGGGCTCCTCTAGATACGCAGTATTTT. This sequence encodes CASRPPLAGAPLDTQYF.

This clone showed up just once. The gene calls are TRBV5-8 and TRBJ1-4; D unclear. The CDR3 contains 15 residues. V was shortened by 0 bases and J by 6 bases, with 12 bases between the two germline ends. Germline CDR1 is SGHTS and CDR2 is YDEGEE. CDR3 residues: CASSLGWTGDEKLFF. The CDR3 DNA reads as TGTGCCAGCAGCTTGGGATGGACTGGGGATGAAAAACTGTTTTTT.

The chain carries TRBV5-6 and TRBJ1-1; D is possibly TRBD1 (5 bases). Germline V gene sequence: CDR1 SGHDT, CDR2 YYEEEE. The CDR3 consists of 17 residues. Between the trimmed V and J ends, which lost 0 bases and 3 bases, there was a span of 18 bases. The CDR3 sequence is CASSLAGGLALDTEAFF. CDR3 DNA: TGTGCCAGCAGCTTGGCCGGGGGACTCGCCTTAGACACTGAAGCTTTCTTT.

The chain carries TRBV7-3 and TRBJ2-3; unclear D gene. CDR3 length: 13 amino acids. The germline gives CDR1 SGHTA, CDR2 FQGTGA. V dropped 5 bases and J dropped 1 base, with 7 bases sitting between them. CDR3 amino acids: CASSPERTDTQYF. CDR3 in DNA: TGTGCCAGCAGCCCGGAGCGCACAGATACGCAGTATTTT.

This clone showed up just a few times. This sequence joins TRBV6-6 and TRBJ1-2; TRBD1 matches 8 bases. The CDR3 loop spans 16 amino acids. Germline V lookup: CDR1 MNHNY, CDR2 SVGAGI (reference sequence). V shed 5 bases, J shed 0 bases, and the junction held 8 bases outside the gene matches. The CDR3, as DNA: TGTGCCAGCAGTCCCCCGGGACAGGAGGCTAACTATGGCTACACCTTC. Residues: CASSPPGQEANYGYTF.

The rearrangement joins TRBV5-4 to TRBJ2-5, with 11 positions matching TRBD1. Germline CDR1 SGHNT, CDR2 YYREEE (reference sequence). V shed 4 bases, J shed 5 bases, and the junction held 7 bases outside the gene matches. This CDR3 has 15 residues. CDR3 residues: CASSAGTGGFETQYF. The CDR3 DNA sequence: TGTGCCAGCAGCGCAGGGACAGGGGGATTTGAGACCCAGTACTTC.

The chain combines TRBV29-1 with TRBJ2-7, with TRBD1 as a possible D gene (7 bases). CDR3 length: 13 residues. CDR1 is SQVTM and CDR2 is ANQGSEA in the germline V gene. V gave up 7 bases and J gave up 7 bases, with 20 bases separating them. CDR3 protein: CSALQGGGREQYF. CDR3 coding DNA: TGCAGCGCCCTCCAAGGAGGGGGCAGGGAGCAGTACTTC.

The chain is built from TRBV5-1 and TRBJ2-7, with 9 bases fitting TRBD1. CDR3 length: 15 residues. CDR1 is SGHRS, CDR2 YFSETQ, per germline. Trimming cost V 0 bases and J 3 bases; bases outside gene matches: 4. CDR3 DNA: TGCGCCAGCAGCTTGGTAGGGACAGGGTTCTACGAGCAGTACTTC. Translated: CASSLVGTGFYEQYF.

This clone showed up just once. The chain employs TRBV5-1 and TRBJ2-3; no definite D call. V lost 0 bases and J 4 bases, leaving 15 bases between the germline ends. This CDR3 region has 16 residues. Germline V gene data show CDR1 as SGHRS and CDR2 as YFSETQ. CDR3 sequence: CASSLANQRWADTQYF. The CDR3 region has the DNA TGCGCCAGCAGCTTGGCCAACCAGCGATGGGCAGATACGCAGTATTTT.

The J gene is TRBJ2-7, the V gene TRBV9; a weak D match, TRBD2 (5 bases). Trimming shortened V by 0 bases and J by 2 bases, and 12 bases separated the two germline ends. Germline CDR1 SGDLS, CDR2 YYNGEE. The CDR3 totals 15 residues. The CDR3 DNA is TGTGCCAGCAGCGTAGACCCGGGGTTACCCTACGAGCAGTACTTC. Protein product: CASSVDPGLPYEQYF.

The CDR3 region is CSARGGGRNEQYF. CDR3 bases: TGCAGCGCCCGCGGGGGAGGGCGGAACGAGCAGTACTTC. The chain has TRBV29-1 and TRBJ2-7; 7 nucleotides agree with TRBD2. The junction had 11 bases not matched to a gene; V was cut back by 7 bases and J by 5 bases. This CDR3 region has 13 residues. CDR1 is SQVTM and CDR2 is ANQGSEA in the germline V gene.

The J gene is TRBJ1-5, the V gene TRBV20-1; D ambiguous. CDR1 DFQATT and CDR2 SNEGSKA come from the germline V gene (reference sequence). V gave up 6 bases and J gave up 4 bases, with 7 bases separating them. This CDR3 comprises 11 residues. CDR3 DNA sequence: TGCAGTGCCCCAATTAATCAGCCCCAGCATTTT. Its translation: CSAPINQPQHF.

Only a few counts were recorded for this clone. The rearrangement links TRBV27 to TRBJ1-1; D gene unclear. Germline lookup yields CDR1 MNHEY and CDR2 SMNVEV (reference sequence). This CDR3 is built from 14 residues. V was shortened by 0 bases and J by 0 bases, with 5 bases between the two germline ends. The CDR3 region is CASSLSFLNTEAFF. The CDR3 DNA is TGTGCCAGCAGTTTATCCTTCTTGAACACTGAAGCTTTCTTT.

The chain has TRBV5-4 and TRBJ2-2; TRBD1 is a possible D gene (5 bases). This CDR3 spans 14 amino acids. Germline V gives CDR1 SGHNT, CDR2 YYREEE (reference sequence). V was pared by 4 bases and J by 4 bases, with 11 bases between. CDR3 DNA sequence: TGTGCCAGCAGCATCGAAGGGGTCACCGGGGAGCTGTTTTTT. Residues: CASSIEGVTGELFF. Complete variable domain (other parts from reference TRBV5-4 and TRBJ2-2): ETGVTQSPTHLIKTRGQQVTLRCSSQSGHNTVSWYQQALGQGPQFIFQYYREEENGRGNFPPRFSGLQFPNYSSELNVNALELDDSALYLCASSIEGVTGELFFGEGSRLTVL.

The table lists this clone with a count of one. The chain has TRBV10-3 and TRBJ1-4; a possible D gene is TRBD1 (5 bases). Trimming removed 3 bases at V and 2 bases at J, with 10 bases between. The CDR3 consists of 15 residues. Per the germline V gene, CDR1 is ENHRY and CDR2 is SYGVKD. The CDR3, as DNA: TGTGCCATCAGTGACAGGGATCTCACTAATGAAAAACTGTTTTTT. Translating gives CAISDRDLTNEKLFF.

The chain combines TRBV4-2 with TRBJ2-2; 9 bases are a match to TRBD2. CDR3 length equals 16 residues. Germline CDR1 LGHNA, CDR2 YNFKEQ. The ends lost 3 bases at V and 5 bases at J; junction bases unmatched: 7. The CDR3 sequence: CASSQERGVVTGELFF. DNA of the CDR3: TGTGCCAGCAGCCAGGAGCGGGGGGTGGTAACCGGGGAGCTGTTTTTT.

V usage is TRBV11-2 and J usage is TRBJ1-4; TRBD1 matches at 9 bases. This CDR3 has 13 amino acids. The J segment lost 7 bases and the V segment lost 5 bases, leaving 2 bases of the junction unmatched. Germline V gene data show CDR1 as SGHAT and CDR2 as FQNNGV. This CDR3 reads CASSPTGGEKLFF. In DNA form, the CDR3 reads TGTGCCAGCAGCCCGACAGGGGGTGAAAAACTGTTTTTT.

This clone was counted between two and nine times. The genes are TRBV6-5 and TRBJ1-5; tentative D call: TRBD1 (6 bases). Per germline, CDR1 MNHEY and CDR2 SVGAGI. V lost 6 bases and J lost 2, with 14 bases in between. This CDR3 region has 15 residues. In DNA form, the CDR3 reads TGTGCCAGCAGACCCCCGGGACAAGGCAATCAGCCCCAGCATTTT. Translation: CASRPPGQGNQPQHF.

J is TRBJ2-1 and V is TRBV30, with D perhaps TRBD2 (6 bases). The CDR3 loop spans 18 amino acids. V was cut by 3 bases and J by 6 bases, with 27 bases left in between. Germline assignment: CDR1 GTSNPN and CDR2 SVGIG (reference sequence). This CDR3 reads CAWRGVRGGTPQGNEQFF. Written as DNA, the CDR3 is TGTGCCTGGAGGGGGGTTAGGGGCGGGACCCCGCAGGGCAATGAGCAGTTCTTC. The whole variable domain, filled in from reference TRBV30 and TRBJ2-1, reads SQTIHQWPATLVQPVGSPLSLECTVEGTSNPNLYWYRQAAGRGLQLLFYSVGIGQISSEVPQNLSASRPQDRQFILSSKKLLLSDSGFYLCAWRGVRGGTPQGNEQFFGPGTRLTVL.

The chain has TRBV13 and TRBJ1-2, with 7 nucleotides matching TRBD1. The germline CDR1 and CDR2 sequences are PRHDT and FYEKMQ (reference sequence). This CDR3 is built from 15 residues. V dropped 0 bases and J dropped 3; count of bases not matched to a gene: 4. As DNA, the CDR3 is TGTGCCAGCAGCTTAGGACAGGGGTTGGACTATGGCTACACCTTC. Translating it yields CASSLGQGLDYGYTF.

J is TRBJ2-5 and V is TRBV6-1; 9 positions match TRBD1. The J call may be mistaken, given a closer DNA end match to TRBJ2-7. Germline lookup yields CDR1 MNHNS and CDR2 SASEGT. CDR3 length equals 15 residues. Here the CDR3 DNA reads TGTGCCAGCAGTGTTTCCGGGACAGGGTCCTACGAGCAGTACTTC. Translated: CASSVSGTGSYEQYF.

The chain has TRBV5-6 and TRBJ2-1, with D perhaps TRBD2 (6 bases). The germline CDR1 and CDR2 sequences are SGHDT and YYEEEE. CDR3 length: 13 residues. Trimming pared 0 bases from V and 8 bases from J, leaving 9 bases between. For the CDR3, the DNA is TGTGCCAGCAGCTTGGTGACTAGTTATGAGCAGTTCTTC. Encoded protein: CASSLVTSYEQFF.

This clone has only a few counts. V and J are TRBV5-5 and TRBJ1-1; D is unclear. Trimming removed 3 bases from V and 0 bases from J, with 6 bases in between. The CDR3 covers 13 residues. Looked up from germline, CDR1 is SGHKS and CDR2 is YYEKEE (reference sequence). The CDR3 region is CASSWQVNTEAFF. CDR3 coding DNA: TGTGCCAGCAGCTGGCAGGTGAACACTGAAGCTTTCTTT. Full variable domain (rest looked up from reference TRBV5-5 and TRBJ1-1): DAGVTQSPTHLIKTRGQQVTLRCSPISGHKSVSWYQQVLGQGPQFIFQYYEKEERGRGNFPDRFSARQFPNYSSELNVNALLLGDSALYLCASSWQVNTEAFFGQGTRLTVV.

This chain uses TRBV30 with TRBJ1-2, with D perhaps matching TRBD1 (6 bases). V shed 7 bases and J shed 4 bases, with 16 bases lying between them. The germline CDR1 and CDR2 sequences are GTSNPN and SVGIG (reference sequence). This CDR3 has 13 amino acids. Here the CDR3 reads CASGTPNTYGYTF. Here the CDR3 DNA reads TGTGCCTCAGGGACACCTAACACCTATGGCTACACCTTC.

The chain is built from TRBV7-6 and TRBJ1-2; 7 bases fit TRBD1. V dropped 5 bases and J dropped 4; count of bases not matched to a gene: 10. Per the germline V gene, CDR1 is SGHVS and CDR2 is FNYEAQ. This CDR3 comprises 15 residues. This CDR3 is CASSPQGGRFYGYTF. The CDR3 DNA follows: TGTGCCAGCAGCCCGCAAGGGGGCCGGTTCTATGGCTACACCTTC.

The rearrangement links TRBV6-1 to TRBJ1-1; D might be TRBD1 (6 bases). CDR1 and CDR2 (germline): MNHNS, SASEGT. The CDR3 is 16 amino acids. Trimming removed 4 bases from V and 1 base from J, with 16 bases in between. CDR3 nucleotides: TGTGCCAGCAGTGGTCCTCGGCGGGGGCCGAACACTGAAGCTTTCTTT. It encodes CASSGPRRGPNTEAFF.

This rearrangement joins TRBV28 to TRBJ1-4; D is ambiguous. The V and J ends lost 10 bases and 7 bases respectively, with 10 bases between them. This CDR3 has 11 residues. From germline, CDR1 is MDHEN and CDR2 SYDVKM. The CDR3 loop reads CATGPSEKLFF. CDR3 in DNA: TGTGCCACTGGTCCCAGTGAAAAACTGTTTTTT.